The source of this T cell receptor beta chain is a study of coeliac disease (dated by TCRdb to between 2022 and 2023). The study in broad terms: Coeliac patients were categorised as having newly diagnosed active disease, refractory coeliac disease type I, or disease controlled by a gluten-free diet. High-resolution HLA typing was unavailable, so biased TRBV7-2 usage was queried as a proof of principle. Small intestinal lymphocyte fractions from coeliac and non-coeliac patients were analysed in the study using next-generation sequencing of rearranged TRB and TRG CDR3 regions. The study was aimed at characterising TR repertoires of small intestinal T cells in active, refractory type I and gluten-free-diet-treated coeliac disease. A total of approximately 30 patients were included in the full study, of whom some 22 had serologically confirmed coeliac disease and 8 were controls with non-small intestinal disorders. TRB sequencing succeeded for samples from just over 26 subjects, including roughly 25 paired bulk unsorted intraepithelial and lamina propria cell samples.

The receptor library was made with the immunoSEQ multiplex PCR assay. The TR loci were subjected to amplification by multiplexed PCR, for which V gene segments served as targets of the forward primers and J gene segments as targets of the reverse primers. The amplified CDR3 regions were sequenced using the Illumina HiSeq System. In the authors' own workflow: Closely related reads were merged with a nearest-neighbour algorithm so that PCR and sequencing errors were removed and data were collapsed into unique sequences. Two measures summarised the repertoires: clonality, and T cell density, defined as TR molecules per amount of genomic DNA input. CDR3 amino acid sequences present in at least 80% of unsorted samples were defined as public TRs, and these public TRs were then tested for differential abundance between coeliac and control samples. Every lamina propria sample was searched for matches to a list of around 200 published gliadin-specific TRB sequences. Differences in clonality and density between disease groups were tested by Kruskal-Wallis tests, followed by Dunn post-tests. What TCRdb holds here is the immuneACCESS table cut down to in-frame rearrangements. Part of the clones is not present; checked against another copy, under half of the missing clones reflect an unresolved V gene, and the others are unexplained. V, J and clone size were drawn from that table, and D and trimming were deduced from the DNA. Counted in this sample were thousands of clones; approximately 74% of them appeared once. Of the sample, around 4.5% falls within the top ten clones.

Aliquots of approximately 520,000 cells were frozen in DMSO/FBS in liquid nitrogen, and one aliquot per fraction was used for sequencing. Every one of the 30 patients in the study had endoscopy and a small intestinal biopsy. Once intraepithelial cells had been isolated, the leftover biopsy tissue was digested with collagenase to release lamina propria cells. The Qiagen DNeasy blood extraction kit was used to extract genomic DNA from the frozen unsorted cell fractions. The germline V gene encodes CDR1 MNHEY and CDR2 SVGAGI. Clipping removes 0 bases from V and 8 bases from J, with 7 as the unmatched junction base count. Reading from cysteine to phenylalanine, the CDR3 counts 15 amino acids. This entry keeps only the CDR3 DNA: 45 bases, framed from base 1. The paper as a whole reports these results and caveats: TRB repertoires were mostly private, with most amino acid sequences found in only one sample, and V-gene usage showed no significant difference between disease groups. TRB and TRG repertoires of active coeliac intraepithelial and lamina propria samples showed lower clonality than controls, suggesting recruitment of diverse T cells. Published gliadin-specific TRB sequences appeared in about 50% of the 18 coeliac lamina propria samples but only 1 of 6 controls. The authors judged the approach to be unsuitable for unbiased detection of gliadin-specific T cells, because gliadin-specific T cells are scarce and rarely shared between patients. High-purity fractions were not obtained when intraepithelial cells were separated from lamina propria cells, so cross-contamination between compartments was possible.

With regard to this clone: The antigen this receptor binds is unknown. Nothing much larger sits one base from this clone, and base qualities are not available.

The chain is assembled from TRBV6-5 and TRBJ2-1, with 7 bases matching TRBD2. The clonotype was recovered from a woman aged 18-29 years with active celiac disease. Sample: lamina propria lymphocytes from the gut. This specimen's cell subset or site label, interpreted: lamina propria cell (LPC) fraction of small intestinal biopsy. The DNA reads as follows: TGTGCCAGCAGTTACTCGGGCGGGGGTGTCTATGAGCAGTTCTTC. It specifies CASSYSGGGVYEQFF.